The clone carrying this TCR beta chain was observed a few times. The antigen remains unidentified. The sample originates from a study of identical twins. Broader study findings: A lower insertion count was a feature of abundant cord blood beta clonotypes, with no such feature in memory repertoires. There was an excess of low generation probability in the out-of-frame alpha sequences that twins shared.

Template switching created a universal primer site, and the cDNA included unique molecular identifiers. Each CDR3 protein gets one entry after TCRdb re-called the 5' RACE reads with MiXCR. Among 200,000 to 250,000 distinct CDR3 sequences listed, 6% to 7% were seen once. These same records also appear under a second study, on T cells expressing NK-cell markers. That investigation notes: The study drew TCR beta repertoires from sorted CD3+CD56+NKG2C+, CD3+CD56+NKG2C- and CD3+CD56-NKG2C+ T cells.

This TCR was recovered from a woman aged 18-29 years in good health. The specimen was CD8+ T cells sorted from blood.

The CDR3 reads CSAILAGSSYEQYF. DNA of the CDR3: TGCAGTGCTATATTAGCGGGGAGCTCCTACGAGCAGTACTTC. The rearrangement links TRBV20-1 to TRBJ2-7; 8 nucleotides match TRBD2. CDR1 is DFQATT, CDR2 SNEGSKA, per germline (reference sequence). The CDR3 has 14 residues. With 4 bases clipped from V and 0 bases from J, the junction kept 5 bases outside the gene matches.